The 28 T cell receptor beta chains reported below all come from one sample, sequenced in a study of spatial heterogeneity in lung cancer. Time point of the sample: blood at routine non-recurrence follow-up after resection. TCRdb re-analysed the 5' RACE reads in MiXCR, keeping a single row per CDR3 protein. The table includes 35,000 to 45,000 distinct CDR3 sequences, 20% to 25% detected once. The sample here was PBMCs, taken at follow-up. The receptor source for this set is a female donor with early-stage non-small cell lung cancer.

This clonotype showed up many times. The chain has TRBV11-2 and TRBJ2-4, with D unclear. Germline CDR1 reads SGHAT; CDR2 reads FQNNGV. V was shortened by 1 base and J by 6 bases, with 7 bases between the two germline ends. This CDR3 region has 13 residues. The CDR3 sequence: CASSLVIGNIQYF. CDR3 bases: TGTGCCAGCAGCTTAGTTATCGGAAACATTCAGTACTTC.

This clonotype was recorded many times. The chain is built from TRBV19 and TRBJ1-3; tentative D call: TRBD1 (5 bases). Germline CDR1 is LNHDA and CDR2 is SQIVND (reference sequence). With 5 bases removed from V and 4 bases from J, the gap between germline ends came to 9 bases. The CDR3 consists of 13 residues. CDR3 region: CASSPGQGNTIYF. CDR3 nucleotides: TGTGCCAGTAGTCCCGGACAAGGAAACACCATATATTTT.

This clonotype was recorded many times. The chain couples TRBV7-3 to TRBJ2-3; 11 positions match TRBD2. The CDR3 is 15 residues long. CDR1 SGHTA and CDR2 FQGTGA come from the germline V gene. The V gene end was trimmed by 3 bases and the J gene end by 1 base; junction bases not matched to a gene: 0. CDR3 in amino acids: CASSLTSGGTDTQYF. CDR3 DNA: TGTGCCAGCAGCTTGACTAGCGGGGGCACAGATACGCAGTATTTT.

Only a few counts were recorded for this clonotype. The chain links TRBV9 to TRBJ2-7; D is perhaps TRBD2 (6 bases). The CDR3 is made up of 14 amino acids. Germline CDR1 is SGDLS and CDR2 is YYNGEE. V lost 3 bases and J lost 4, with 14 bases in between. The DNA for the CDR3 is TGTGCCAGCAGCGGTAACGGGAGTAAGTACGAGCAGTACTTC. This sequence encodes CASSGNGSKYEQYF.

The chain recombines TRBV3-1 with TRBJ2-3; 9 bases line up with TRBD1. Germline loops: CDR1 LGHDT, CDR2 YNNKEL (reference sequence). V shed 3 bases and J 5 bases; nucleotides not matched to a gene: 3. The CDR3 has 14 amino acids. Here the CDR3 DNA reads TGTGCCAGCAGCCAGGGACAGGGAGGAGATACGCAGTATTTT. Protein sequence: CASSQGQGGDTQYF.

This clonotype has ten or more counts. DNA of the CDR3: TGTGCCAGCAGGTCATTACTAGCAGATACGCAGTATTTT. Its protein is CASRSLLADTQYF. This chain joins TRBV6-5 and TRBJ2-3, with D possibly being TRBD2 (5 bases). From germline, CDR1 is MNHEY and CDR2 SVGAGI. Trimming cost V 6 bases and J 4 bases, with 11 bases left between them. The CDR3 totals 13 residues.

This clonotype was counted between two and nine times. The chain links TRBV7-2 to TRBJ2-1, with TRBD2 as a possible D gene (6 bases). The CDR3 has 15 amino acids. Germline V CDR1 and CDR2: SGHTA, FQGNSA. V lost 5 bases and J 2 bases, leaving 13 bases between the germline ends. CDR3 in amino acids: CASSQRAVAYNEQFF. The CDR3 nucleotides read TGTGCCAGCAGCCAGCGGGCGGTTGCCTACAATGAGCAGTTCTTC.

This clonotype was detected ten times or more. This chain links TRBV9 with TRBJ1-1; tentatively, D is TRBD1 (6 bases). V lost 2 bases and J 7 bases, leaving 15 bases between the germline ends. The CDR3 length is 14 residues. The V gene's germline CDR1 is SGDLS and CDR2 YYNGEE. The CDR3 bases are TGTGCCAGCAGCGTGACCCCTTCAGGGGTTGAAGCTTTCTTT. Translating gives CASSVTPSGVEAFF.

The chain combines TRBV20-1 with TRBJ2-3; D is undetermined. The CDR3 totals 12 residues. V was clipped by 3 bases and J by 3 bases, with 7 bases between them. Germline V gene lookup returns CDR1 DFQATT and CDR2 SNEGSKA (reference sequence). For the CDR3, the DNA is TGCAGTGCTAGCTTAGCAACAGATACGCAGTATTTT. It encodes CSASLATDTQYF.

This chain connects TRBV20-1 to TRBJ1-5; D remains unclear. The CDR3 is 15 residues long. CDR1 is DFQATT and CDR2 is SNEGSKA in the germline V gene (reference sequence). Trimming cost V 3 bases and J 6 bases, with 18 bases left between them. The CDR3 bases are TGCAGTGCTAGTCGAGGCGGGTGGGTTGGTCAGCCCCAGCATTTT. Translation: CSASRGGWVGQPQHF.

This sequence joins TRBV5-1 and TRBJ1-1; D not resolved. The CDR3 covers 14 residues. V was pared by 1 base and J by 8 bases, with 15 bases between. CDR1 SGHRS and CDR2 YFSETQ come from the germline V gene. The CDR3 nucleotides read TGCGCCAGCAGCTTGTTCCCAGCAAGCAGAGAAGCTTTCTTT. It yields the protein CASSLFPASREAFF. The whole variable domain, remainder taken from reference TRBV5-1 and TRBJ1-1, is KAGVTQTPRYLIKTRGQQVTLSCSPISGHRSVSWYQQTPGQGLQFLFEYFSETQRNKGNFPGRFSGRQFSNSRSEMNVSTLELGDSALYLCASSLFPASREAFFGQGTRLTVV.

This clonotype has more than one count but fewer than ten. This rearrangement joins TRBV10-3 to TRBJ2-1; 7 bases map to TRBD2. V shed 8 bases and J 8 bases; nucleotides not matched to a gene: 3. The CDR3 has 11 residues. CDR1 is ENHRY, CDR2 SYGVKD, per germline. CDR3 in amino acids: CAIAGADEQFF. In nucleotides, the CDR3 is TGTGCCATCGCGGGAGCGGATGAGCAGTTCTTC.

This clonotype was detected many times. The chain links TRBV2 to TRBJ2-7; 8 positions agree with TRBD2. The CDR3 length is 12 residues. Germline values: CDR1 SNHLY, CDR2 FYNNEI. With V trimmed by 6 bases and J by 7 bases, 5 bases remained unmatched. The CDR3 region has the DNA TGTGCCAGCAGCTATAGCGGGGATGAGCAGTACTTC. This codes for CASSYSGDEQYF.

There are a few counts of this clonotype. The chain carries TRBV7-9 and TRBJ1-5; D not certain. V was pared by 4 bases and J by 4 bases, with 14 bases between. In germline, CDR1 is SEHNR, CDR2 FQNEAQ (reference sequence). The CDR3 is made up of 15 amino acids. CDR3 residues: CASSSIDGLNQPQHF. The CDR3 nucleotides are TGTGCCAGCAGCTCTATTGACGGCCTTAATCAGCCCCAGCATTTT.

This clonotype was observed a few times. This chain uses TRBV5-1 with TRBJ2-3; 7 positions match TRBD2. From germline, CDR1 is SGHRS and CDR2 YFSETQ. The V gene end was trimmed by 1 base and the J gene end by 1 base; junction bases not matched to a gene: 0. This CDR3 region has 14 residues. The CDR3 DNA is TGCGCCAGCAGCTTGCGGGGGGGCACAGATACGCAGTATTTT. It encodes CASSLRGGTDTQYF.

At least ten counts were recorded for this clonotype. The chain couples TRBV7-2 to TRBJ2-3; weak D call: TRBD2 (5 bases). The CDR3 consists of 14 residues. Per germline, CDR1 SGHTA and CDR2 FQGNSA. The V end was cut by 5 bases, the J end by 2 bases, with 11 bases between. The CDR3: CASSPDGNTDTQYF. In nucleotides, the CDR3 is TGTGCCAGCAGCCCGGACGGGAACACAGATACGCAGTATTTT.

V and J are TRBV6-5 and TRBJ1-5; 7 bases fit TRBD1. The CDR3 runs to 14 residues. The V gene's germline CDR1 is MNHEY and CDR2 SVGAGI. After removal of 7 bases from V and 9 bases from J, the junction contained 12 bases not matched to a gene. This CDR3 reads CASKPDREDRPQHF. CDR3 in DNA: TGTGCCAGCAAACCCGACAGGGAGGATCGGCCCCAGCATTTT.

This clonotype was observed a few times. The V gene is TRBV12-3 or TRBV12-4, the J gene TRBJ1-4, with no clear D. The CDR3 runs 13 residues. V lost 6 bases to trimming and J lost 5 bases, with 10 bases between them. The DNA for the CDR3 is TGTGCCAGCAGCCGCAATTCAAATGAAAAACTGTTTTTT. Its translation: CASSRNSNEKLFF.

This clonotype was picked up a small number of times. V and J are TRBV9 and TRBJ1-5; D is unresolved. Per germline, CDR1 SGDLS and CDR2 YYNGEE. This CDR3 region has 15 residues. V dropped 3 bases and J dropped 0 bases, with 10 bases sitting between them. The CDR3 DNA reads TGTGCCAGCAGCGCGACCGCGTATAGCAATCAGCCCCAGCATTTT. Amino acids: CASSATAYSNQPQHF.

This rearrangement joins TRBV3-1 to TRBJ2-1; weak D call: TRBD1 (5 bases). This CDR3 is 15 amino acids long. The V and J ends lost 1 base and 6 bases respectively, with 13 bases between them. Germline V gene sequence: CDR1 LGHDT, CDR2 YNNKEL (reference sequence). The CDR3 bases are TGTGCCAGCAGCCAAGGCTTTAGACAGCTCAATGAGCAGTTCTTC. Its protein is CASSQGFRQLNEQFF.

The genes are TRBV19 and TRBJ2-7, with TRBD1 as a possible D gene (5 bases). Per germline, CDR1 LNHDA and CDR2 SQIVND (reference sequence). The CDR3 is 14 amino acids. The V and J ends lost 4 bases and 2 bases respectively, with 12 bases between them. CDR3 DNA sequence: TGTGCCAGTAGTAGCCAGGGCATGACCTACGAGCAGTACTTC. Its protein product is CASSSQGMTYEQYF.

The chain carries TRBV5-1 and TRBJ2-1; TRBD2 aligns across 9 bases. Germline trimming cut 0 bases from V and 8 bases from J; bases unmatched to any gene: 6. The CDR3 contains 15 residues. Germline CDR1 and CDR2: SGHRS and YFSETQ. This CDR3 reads CASSLEASGIDEQFF. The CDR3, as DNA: TGCGCCAGCAGCTTGGAAGCTAGCGGGATCGATGAGCAGTTCTTC. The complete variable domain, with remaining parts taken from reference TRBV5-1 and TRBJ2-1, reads KAGVTQTPRYLIKTRGQQVTLSCSPISGHRSVSWYQQTPGQGLQFLFEYFSETQRNKGNFPGRFSGRQFSNSRSEMNVSTLELGDSALYLCASSLEASGIDEQFFGPGTRLTVL.

CDR3 region: CASSAIQETQYF. DNA of the CDR3: TGTGCCAGCAGCGCCATCCAAGAGACCCAGTACTTC. The V gene is TRBV7-6, the J gene TRBJ2-5; D is uncertain. V lost 5 bases and J 1 base, leaving 5 bases between the germline ends. Germline-derived CDR1 and CDR2 are SGHVS and FNYEAQ. The CDR3 sequence is 12 residues long.

DNA of the CDR3: TGCAGTGCTAGAGATTCGGGACACTCCAAGACTAGCACAGATACGCAGTATTTT. It translates to CSARDSGHSKTSTDTQYF. The chain couples TRBV20-1 to TRBJ2-3; tentatively, D is TRBD1 (6 bases). The CDR3 sequence is 18 residues long. Between the trimmed V and J ends, which lost 0 bases and 0 bases, there was a span of 19 bases. Germline V lookup: CDR1 DFQATT, CDR2 SNEGSKA (reference sequence).

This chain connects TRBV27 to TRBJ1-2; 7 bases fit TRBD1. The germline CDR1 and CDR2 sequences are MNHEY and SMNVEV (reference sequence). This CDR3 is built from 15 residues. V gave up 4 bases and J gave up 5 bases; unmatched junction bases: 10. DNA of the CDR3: TGTGCCAGCAGTTCCCCGGGACAGAAACCATATGGCTACACCTTC. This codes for CASSSPGQKPYGYTF.

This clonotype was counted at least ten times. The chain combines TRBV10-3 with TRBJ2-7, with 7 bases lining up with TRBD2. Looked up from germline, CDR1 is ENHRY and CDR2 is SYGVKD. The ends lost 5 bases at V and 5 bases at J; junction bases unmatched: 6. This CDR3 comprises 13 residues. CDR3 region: CAISSGIGDEQYF. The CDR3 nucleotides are TGTGCCATCAGTAGCGGGATAGGCGACGAGCAGTACTTC.

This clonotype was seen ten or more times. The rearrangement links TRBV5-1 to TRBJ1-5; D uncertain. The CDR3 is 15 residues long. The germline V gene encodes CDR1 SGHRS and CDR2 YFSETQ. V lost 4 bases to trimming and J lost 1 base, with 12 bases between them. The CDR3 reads CASSADEGSNQPQHF. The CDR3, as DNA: TGCGCCAGCAGCGCCGATGAGGGAAGCAATCAGCCCCAGCATTTT.

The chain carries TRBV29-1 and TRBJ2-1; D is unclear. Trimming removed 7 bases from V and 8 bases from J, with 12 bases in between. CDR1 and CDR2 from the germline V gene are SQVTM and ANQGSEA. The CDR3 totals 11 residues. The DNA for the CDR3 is TGCAGCGCCACCTTCCCGGATGAGCAGTTCTTC. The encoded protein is CSATFPDEQFF.